This passage covers 6 T cell receptor beta chains from one sample sequenced in a study of cytomegalovirus exposure and HLA in healthy donors. Primers included in the PCR were 60 Vbeta and 13 Jbeta primers. The repertoire was sequenced with immunoSEQ multiplex PCR; TCRdb's copy has only in-frame clones and lacks some. The sample includes approximately 220,000 clones, 70% to 85% of them seen just once. Sequenced: PBMCs. These receptors were taken from a girl aged 2 to 9 in good health and CMV-seronegative.

This chain uses TRBV2 with TRBJ1-2; no clear D gene. Trimming left V 8 bases short and J 8 bases short, with 3 bases between. The germline V gene has CDR1 SNHLY and CDR2 FYNNEI. CDR3 length: 8 residues. The CDR3 nucleotides are TGTGCCAGCTCGGGCTACACCTTC. As protein: CASSGYTF.

The rearrangement joins TRBV6-5 to TRBJ2-1, with D possibly TRBD2 on 5 matching bases. Germline assignment: CDR1 MNHEY and CDR2 SVGAGI. The CDR3 is 15 residues long. V was cut by 10 bases and J by 0 bases, with 16 bases left in between. In DNA form, the CDR3 reads TGTGCCACCTCCCTGGGAGCAATCTCCTACAATGAGCAGTTCTTC. This encodes CATSLGAISYNEQFF.

The chain carries TRBV18 and TRBJ1-5; the match to TRBD1 covers 9 bases. Looked up from germline, CDR1 is KGHSH and CDR2 is LQKENI. V was pared by 6 bases and J by 5 bases, with 8 bases of the junction left unmatched. The CDR3 totals 15 residues. The DNA of the CDR3 is TGTGCCAGCTCCCCAGGGACAGGGTCCCATCAGCCCCAGCATTTT. Protein sequence: CASSPGTGSHQPQHF.

CDR3 nucleotides: TGTGCCAGCAGCTTAGATCAGATCTCCTACGAGCAGTACTTC. As protein: CASSLDQISYEQYF. This chain connects TRBV11-2 to TRBJ2-7, with D unresolved. The CDR3 contains 14 residues. In germline, CDR1 is SGHAT, CDR2 FQNNGV. V was trimmed by 0 bases and J by 0 bases, leaving 6 bases between them. Full variable domain (remainder filled in from reference TRBV11-2 and TRBJ2-7): EAGVAQSPRYKIIEKRQSVAFWCNPISGHATLYWYQQILGQGPKLLIQFQNNGVVDDSQLPKDRFSAERLKGVDSTLKIQPAKLEDSAVYLCASSLDQISYEQYFGPGTRLTVT.

The chain carries TRBV9 and TRBJ1-3; D is possibly TRBD1 (5 bases). The CDR3 spans 15 residues. Looked up from germline, CDR1 is SGDLS and CDR2 is YYNGEE. The ends were cut back, 2 bases at V and 0 bases at J, with 9 bases in the middle. The CDR3 sequence is CASSVATGSGNTIYF. CDR3 DNA sequence: TGTGCCAGCAGCGTGGCTACAGGCTCTGGAAACACCATATATTTT.

The chain is built from TRBV5-4 and TRBJ2-2, with D possibly matching TRBD2 (7 bases). The CDR3 has 17 residues. V lost 0 bases and J lost 3, with 15 bases in between. The germline gives CDR1 SGHNT, CDR2 YYREEE (reference sequence). The CDR3 coding sequence is TGTGCCAGCAGCTTGGGGGTTGGGGGGGCACACACCGGGGAGCTGTTTTTT. This encodes CASSLGVGGAHTGELFF. Together with reference TRBV5-4 and TRBJ2-2, the CDR3 gives the full variable domain: ETGVTQSPTHLIKTRGQQVTLRCSSQSGHNTVSWYQQALGQGPQFIFQYYREEENGRGNFPPRFSGLQFPNYSSELNVNALELDDSALYLCASSLGVGGAHTGELFFGEGSRLTVL.